These T cell receptor beta chains were read from a single sample in a study of blood T cell repertoires in COVID-19. Produced via immunoSEQ multiplex PCR; TCRdb's table is partial and in-frame only. The data show fewer than 350,000 clones, 80% to 95% seen once. Sequenced sample: peripheral blood. Receptor source: a woman in her twenties or thirties with COVID-19, enrolled during active disease. CDR3s include the opening cysteine and the closing phenylalanine or tryptophan. The D gene is left open where the match is weak. Rows may omit the clone size; those that give it use once, few, many or a size class.

cdr3_nt: TGTGCCAGCAGTGCAGGGGGGCAGTCTGGGGCCAACGTCCTGACTTTC
cdr3_aa: CASSAGGQSGANVLTF
clone_size: -
j_call: TRBJ2-6
v_call: TRBV6-4
d_call: -

cdr3_nt: TGTGCCAGCAGCTTACAGGGTTGGAATCAGCCCCAGCATTTT
cdr3_aa: CASSLQGWNQPQHF
clone_size: -
j_call: TRBJ1-5
v_call: TRBV7-2
d_call: -

cdr3_nt: TGTGCCAGCAGCGTAGATATGGGAGGCGAGCAGTACTTC
cdr3_aa: CASSVDMGGEQYF
clone_size: -
j_call: TRBJ2-7
v_call: TRBV9
d_call: -

cdr3_nt: TGTGCCAGCACCCTCCTCGGGAGGCAGGGCGGGCAGCCCCAGCATTTT
cdr3_aa: CASTLLGRQGGQPQHF
clone_size: -
j_call: TRBJ1-5
v_call: TRBV7-8
d_call: -

cdr3_nt: TGTGCCAGCAGTGACCGAGACAATGAGCAGTTCTTC
cdr3_aa: CASSDRDNEQFF
clone_size: few
j_call: TRBJ2-1
v_call: TRBV6-4
d_call: -

cdr3_nt: TGTGCCACATCCGGACTAGCGGGAACCTCTGGGGCCAACGTCCTGACTTTC
cdr3_aa: CATSGLAGTSGANVLTF
clone_size: -
j_call: TRBJ2-6
v_call: TRBV19
d_call: TRBD2

cdr3_nt: TGTGCCAGCAGTTACTCCGAGGGACTCCGCGCAGATACGCAGTATTTT
cdr3_aa: CASSYSEGLRADTQYF
clone_size: -
j_call: TRBJ2-3
v_call: TRBV6-6
d_call: -

cdr3_nt: TGTGCCAGTAGTGTGACAGGGACGTATAGCAATCAGCCCCAGCATTTT
cdr3_aa: CASSVTGTYSNQPQHF
clone_size: -
j_call: TRBJ1-5
v_call: TRBV19
d_call: TRBD1

cdr3_nt: TGTGCCAGTAGGGAGACAGGGTATAACACTGAAGCTTTCTTT
cdr3_aa: CASRETGYNTEAFF
clone_size: -
j_call: TRBJ1-1
v_call: TRBV19
d_call: TRBD1

cdr3_nt: TGTGCCAGCAGCGTAGAGGGGGATACGCAGTATTTT
cdr3_aa: CASSVEGDTQYF
clone_size: few
j_call: TRBJ2-3
v_call: TRBV9
d_call: -

cdr3_nt: TGTGCCAGTAAGGGCCAGGGGTCTGGCTACACCTTC
cdr3_aa: CASKGQGSGYTF
clone_size: few
j_call: TRBJ1-2
v_call: TRBV19
d_call: -

cdr3_nt: TGTGCCTGGAGCCCAGGGGCCGGACAGCCCCAGCATTTT
cdr3_aa: CAWSPGAGQPQHF
clone_size: -
j_call: TRBJ1-5
v_call: TRBV30
d_call: -

cdr3_nt: TGTGCCAGCAGTGGGACAGCTCGTGGAAAACTGTTTTTT
cdr3_aa: CASSGTARGKLFF
clone_size: -
j_call: TRBJ1-4
v_call: TRBV2
d_call: -

cdr3_nt: TGTGCCAGCAGTATTTCTAGCACAGATACGCAGTATTTT
cdr3_aa: CASSISSTDTQYF
clone_size: -
j_call: TRBJ2-3
v_call: TRBV12-3/TRBV12-4
d_call: -

cdr3_nt: TGTGCCAGCAGCTTTGTAGCGGGAGTAAAGCCCTACGAGCAGTACTTC
cdr3_aa: CASSFVAGVKPYEQYF
clone_size: -
j_call: TRBJ2-7
v_call: TRBV12-1
d_call: -

cdr3_nt: TGTGCCATCAGTGAGTCGGGACAGGGAGGCTACGAGCAGTACTTC
cdr3_aa: CAISESGQGGYEQYF
clone_size: -
j_call: TRBJ2-7
v_call: TRBV10-3
d_call: TRBD1

cdr3_nt: TGTGCCAGCAGTAGACCGGGACTAGACGAGCAGTACTTC
cdr3_aa: CASSRPGLDEQYF
clone_size: -
j_call: TRBJ2-7
v_call: TRBV9
d_call: TRBD2

cdr3_nt: TGTGCCTGGAGTGTTGGAAGGTGGGGACTAGCGGTTATCGGGGAGCTGTTTTTT
cdr3_aa: CAWSVGRWGLAVIGELFF
clone_size: -
j_call: TRBJ2-2
v_call: TRBV30
d_call: TRBD2

cdr3_nt: TGTGCCAGTAGCCGGGACAGCCGAGACGGCCAGCCCCAGCATTTT
cdr3_aa: CASSRDSRDGQPQHF
clone_size: once
j_call: TRBJ1-5
v_call: TRBV19
d_call: TRBD1

cdr3_nt: TGCGCCAGCAGCAGGGGCCGCGGCGAAAAACTGTTTTTT
cdr3_aa: CASSRGRGEKLFF
clone_size: -
j_call: TRBJ1-4
v_call: TRBV4-1
d_call: -

cdr3_nt: TGTGCCAGCAGTGAAGCAGGGGGCAACTATGGCTACACCTTC
cdr3_aa: CASSEAGGNYGYTF
clone_size: -
j_call: TRBJ1-2
v_call: TRBV2
d_call: TRBD1

cdr3_nt: TGTGCCAGCAGTTTATTCCCCAGGAATGAGCAGTTCTTC
cdr3_aa: CASSLFPRNEQFF
clone_size: -
j_call: TRBJ2-1
v_call: TRBV27
d_call: -

cdr3_nt: TGTGCCAGCAGCCCCAGGGGATTCTCGAATTCACCCCTCCACTTT
cdr3_aa: CASSPRGFSNSPLHF
clone_size: -
j_call: TRBJ1-6
v_call: TRBV11-1
d_call: -

cdr3_nt: TGTGCCAGCAGCCTAGACCTGTCACGGGGCTACACCTTC
cdr3_aa: CASSLDLSRGYTF
clone_size: -
j_call: TRBJ1-2
v_call: TRBV11-2
d_call: -

cdr3_nt: TGTGCCAGCAGTTTATGGTCCGACGGGACAGGAAATTCACCCCTCCACTTT
cdr3_aa: CASSLWSDGTGNSPLHF
clone_size: -
j_call: TRBJ1-6
v_call: TRBV27
d_call: TRBD1

cdr3_nt: TGTGCCAGCAGCGAAGAAACGGCCGGGTTACTCAATCAGCCCCAGCATTTT
cdr3_aa: CASSEETAGLLNQPQHF
clone_size: -
j_call: TRBJ1-5
v_call: TRBV7-6
d_call: -

cdr3_nt: TGTGCCAGCAGACGGGGGGGGTCGGAGCAGCCCCAGCATTTT
cdr3_aa: CASRRGGSEQPQHF
clone_size: -
j_call: TRBJ1-5
v_call: TRBV5-4
d_call: -

cdr3_nt: TGCGCCAGCTCCCCCTCTGGGGCGAACTATGGCTACACCTTC
cdr3_aa: CASSPSGANYGYTF
clone_size: -
j_call: TRBJ1-2
v_call: TRBV5-1
d_call: -

cdr3_nt: TGCAGCGTTGGGTGGGGCGGCTCCCATAACTATGGCTACACCTTC
cdr3_aa: CSVGWGGSHNYGYTF
clone_size: few
j_call: TRBJ1-2
v_call: TRBV29-1
d_call: -

cdr3_nt: TGTGCCAGCAGCCCGACCGGGACTAGCGGGATATGGGAGCAGTTCTTC
cdr3_aa: CASSPTGTSGIWEQFF
clone_size: few
j_call: TRBJ2-1
v_call: TRBV5-5
d_call: TRBD2

cdr3_nt: TGTGCCAGCAGCACAGGGTCAGGAAACACCATATATTTT
cdr3_aa: CASSTGSGNTIYF
clone_size: -
j_call: TRBJ1-3
v_call: TRBV7-2
d_call: -

cdr3_nt: TGTGCCAGCAGCCCCCCGGGGGTTAACTATGGCTACACCTTC
cdr3_aa: CASSPPGVNYGYTF
clone_size: -
j_call: TRBJ1-2
v_call: TRBV4-2
d_call: -

cdr3_nt: TGTGCCAGCAGTTTGGGCCCGGGGACAGGACGCAATCAGCCCCAGCATTTT
cdr3_aa: CASSLGPGTGRNQPQHF
clone_size: -
j_call: TRBJ1-5
v_call: TRBV27
d_call: TRBD1

cdr3_nt: TGTGCCAGCAGGGCTCCCCCAGATACGCAGTATTTT
cdr3_aa: CASRAPPDTQYF
clone_size: -
j_call: TRBJ2-3
v_call: TRBV2
d_call: -

cdr3_nt: TGTGCCGTGAGAAGGGGCTACGAGCAGTACTTC
cdr3_aa: CAVRRGYEQYF
clone_size: -
j_call: TRBJ2-7
v_call: TRBV25-1
d_call: -

cdr3_nt: TGTGCCAGCAGCTCCAGGACAGGGGGCGTAGAGACCCAGTACTTC
cdr3_aa: CASSSRTGGVETQYF
clone_size: once
j_call: TRBJ2-5
v_call: TRBV7-9
d_call: TRBD1

cdr3_nt: TGTGCCAGCAGCCAAGTTCCAGGGTACCAGCCCCAGCATTTT
cdr3_aa: CASSQVPGYQPQHF
clone_size: -
j_call: TRBJ1-5
v_call: TRBV3-1/TRBV3-2
d_call: -

cdr3_nt: TGCAGCGTTGAGGGCGGGGGCCGGACACTCAATGAGCAGTTCTTC
cdr3_aa: CSVEGGGRTLNEQFF
clone_size: -
j_call: TRBJ2-1
v_call: TRBV29-1
d_call: -

cdr3_nt: TGTGCCAGCAGCCCGTATATCTACAATGAGCAGTTCTTC
cdr3_aa: CASSPYIYNEQFF
clone_size: -
j_call: TRBJ2-1
v_call: TRBV5-8
d_call: -

cdr3_nt: TGTGCCAGCAGTTATAGGGAGAGCACAGATACGCAGTATTTT
cdr3_aa: CASSYRESTDTQYF
clone_size: -
j_call: TRBJ2-3
v_call: TRBV6-2/TRBV6-3
d_call: -

cdr3_nt: TGCGCCAGCAGCCAAGTCCTCGGGCAGGGGGCTGGAAACACCATATATTTT
cdr3_aa: CASSQVLGQGAGNTIYF
clone_size: -
j_call: TRBJ1-3
v_call: TRBV4-3
d_call: TRBD1

cdr3_nt: TGCAGCGTCCTGACAGATGGCTACACCTTC
cdr3_aa: CSVLTDGYTF
clone_size: -
j_call: TRBJ1-2
v_call: TRBV29-1
d_call: -

cdr3_nt: TGTGCCAGCACCCCCCCCGGGAGCTTCGGCACCGGGGAGCTGTTTTTT
cdr3_aa: CASTPPGSFGTGELFF
clone_size: -
j_call: TRBJ2-2
v_call: TRBV28
d_call: -